The next 31 T cell receptor beta chains were all read from a single sample in a study of T cell responses to AZD1222 COVID-19 vaccine. Generated by immunoSEQ multiplex PCR, the TCRdb table keeps only in-frame clones and is missing some. This sample has over 120,000 clones, with approximately 92% found just once. This material consisted of peripheral blood, taken on day 0 of AZD1222 vaccination. All receptors come from an adult in good health.

The chain combines TRBV19 with TRBJ2-7; D could derive from TRBD1 or TRBD2 (5 bases each). Germline assignment: CDR1 LNHDA and CDR2 SQIVND (reference sequence). The CDR3 is 14 amino acids. Trimming removed 5 bases from V and 3 bases from J, with 14 bases in between. Here the CDR3 reads CASSPRDPVYEQYF. CDR3 in DNA: TGTGCCAGTAGTCCCCGGGACCCCGTCTACGAGCAGTACTTC.

This chain links TRBV6-5 with TRBJ1-6, with unresolved D. The CDR3 runs 14 residues. V lost 5 bases to trimming and J lost 10 bases, with 15 bases between them. Germline V CDR1 and CDR2: MNHEY, SVGAGI. The CDR3 loop is CASSPTVSRSPLHF. The CDR3 coding sequence is TGTGCCAGCAGTCCTACCGTCTCGAGATCACCCCTCCACTTT.

The chain joins TRBV5-1 to TRBJ2-2; 10 bases match TRBD2. V shed 4 bases, J shed 10 bases, and the junction held 10 bases outside the gene matches. Looked up from germline, CDR1 is SGHRS and CDR2 is YFSETQ. This CDR3 region has 15 residues. The CDR3 reads CASSNRTSGPSELFF. The CDR3 DNA is TGCGCCAGCAGCAATAGGACTAGCGGCCCGTCGGAGCTGTTTTTT.

The chain combines TRBV6-4 with TRBJ2-5, with D perhaps being TRBD1 or TRBD2 (6 bases each). Germline lookup yields CDR1 MRHNA and CDR2 SNTAGT. The CDR3 spans 13 residues. Trimming cost V 9 bases and J 5 bases, with 16 bases left between them. The CDR3, as DNA: TGTGCCAGGATGCCCGGGGGCGCGGAGACCCAGTACTTC. This encodes CARMPGGAETQYF.

V and J are TRBV6-5 and TRBJ2-2, with TRBD1 as a possible D gene (6 bases). The CDR3 runs 15 residues. The germline V and J ends were trimmed by 3 bases and 5 bases, with 13 bases remaining between them. The germline V gene encodes CDR1 MNHEY and CDR2 SVGAGI. CDR3 protein: CASSYSDSLTGELFF. CDR3 sequence (DNA): TGTGCCAGCAGTTATTCGGACAGCCTTACCGGGGAGCTGTTTTTT.

This clone was observed once. This rearrangement joins TRBV2 to TRBJ2-7; D is possibly TRBD2 (6 bases). V dropped 8 bases and J dropped 4 bases, with 21 bases sitting between them. The CDR3 is 15 residues long. The germline V gene has CDR1 SNHLY and CDR2 FYNNEI. The DNA of the CDR3 is TGTGCCAGCTGCGGAGGGATTTCTCTTATTTACGAGCAGTACTTC. Amino acid sequence: CASCGGISLIYEQYF.

The J gene is TRBJ2-3, the V gene TRBV19; tentatively, D is TRBD2 (6 bases). The CDR3 has 12 residues. Trimming pared 8 bases from V and 5 bases from J, leaving 11 bases between. CDR1 is LNHDA and CDR2 is SQIVND in the germline V gene (reference sequence). CDR3 DNA sequence: TGTGCCAGTCAGGACTATTTAGATACGCAGTATTTT. This gives the protein CASQDYLDTQYF.

The V gene is TRBV19, the J gene TRBJ1-4, with 8 bases matching TRBD1. The CDR3 length is 14 residues. The J segment lost 8 bases and the V segment lost 5 bases, leaving 7 bases of the junction unmatched. In germline, CDR1 is LNHDA, CDR2 SQIVND (reference sequence). Written as DNA, the CDR3 is TGTGCCAGTAGTCGACAGGGGTTTGAAGAAAAACTGTTTTTT. Encoded protein: CASSRQGFEEKLFF.

This clone was recorded a few times. The chain employs TRBV7-9 and TRBJ2-5; TRBD1 matches at 7 bases. Looked up from germline, CDR1 is SEHNR and CDR2 is FQNEAQ (reference sequence). V lost 4 bases, J lost 4 bases, and 9 bases stayed unmatched. This CDR3 has 15 amino acids. This chain's CDR3 is CASSSPRTGRETQYF. In DNA, the CDR3 is TGTGCCAGCAGCTCCCCGAGGACAGGTCGAGAGACCCAGTACTTC.

The rearrangement uses TRBV3-1 (or the pseudogene TRBV3-2) and TRBJ1-2; D remains unclear. V lost 0 bases to trimming and J lost 8 bases, with 13 bases between them. In germline, CDR1 is LGHDT, CDR2 YNNKEL (reference sequence). The CDR3 is 14 residues long. The CDR3 nucleotides are TGTGCCAGCAGCCAAGATATGAAGGTGGAAGGCTACACCTTC. As protein: CASSQDMKVEGYTF.

CDR3 protein: CASSITLGQGSETQYF. The DNA of the CDR3 is TGTGCCAGTAGTATAACCCTCGGACAGGGGTCAGAGACCCAGTACTTC. The chain carries TRBV19 and TRBJ2-5; 9 bases match TRBD1. Losses at the gene ends were 2 bases for V and 4 bases for J; bases not matched to a gene: 8. Germline CDR1 is LNHDA and CDR2 is SQIVND (reference sequence). This CDR3 comprises 16 residues.

The chain recombines TRBV14 with TRBJ1-2; TRBD1 aligns across 8 bases. CDR1 is SGHDN and CDR2 is FVKESK in the germline V gene. CDR3 length: 13 residues. V lost 4 bases, J lost 5 bases, and 3 bases stayed unmatched. CDR3 sequence reads: CASSPGGAYGYTF. The CDR3 DNA is TGTGCCAGCAGCCCAGGGGGCGCGTATGGCTACACCTTC.

The sample holds one count of this clone. V usage is TRBV3-1 (or the pseudogene TRBV3-2) and J usage is TRBJ1-5; 8 positions match TRBD1. Trimming at V came to 4 bases and at J to 7 bases, leaving 9 bases not matched to a gene. The CDR3 covers 15 residues. Germline loops: CDR1 LGHDT, CDR2 YNNKEL (reference sequence). The CDR3: CASSRDPGTGQPQHF. CDR3 coding DNA: TGTGCCAGCAGCCGGGACCCCGGGACAGGACAGCCCCAGCATTTT.

This clone was observed a single time. The J gene is TRBJ1-4, the V gene TRBV6-5; D unclear. The V gene's germline CDR1 is MNHEY and CDR2 SVGAGI. This CDR3 is 12 amino acids long. The V end was cut by 11 bases, the J end by 3 bases, with 10 bases between. The CDR3 sequence is CASRGSNEKLFF. The DNA of the CDR3 is TGTGCCTCCCGGGGATCTAATGAAAAACTGTTTTTT.

The chain joins TRBV6-5 to TRBJ1-1; the D is unclear. The V and J ends lost 5 bases and 0 bases respectively, with 7 bases between them. The CDR3 totals 13 residues. Germline V gene sequence: CDR1 MNHEY, CDR2 SVGAGI. Here the CDR3 reads CASSKSLNTEAFF. In DNA form, the CDR3 reads TGTGCCAGCAGTAAGTCCTTGAACACTGAAGCTTTCTTT.

The CDR3 DNA follows: TGTGCCAGCAGTTACGGACAGATGTATAATTCACCCCTCCACTTT. This sequence encodes CASSYGQMYNSPLHF. The chain has TRBV6-2 or TRBV6-3 and TRBJ1-6; a weak D match, TRBD1 (6 bases). The CDR3 length is 15 residues. V lost 2 bases, J lost 4 bases, and 9 bases lay in between. Per germline, CDR1 MNHEY and CDR2 SVGEGT.

The V gene is TRBV6-2 or TRBV6-3, the J gene TRBJ1-4; D is ambiguous. V shed 0 bases and J shed 3 bases, with 11 bases lying between them. Germline V CDR1 and CDR2: MNHEY, SVGEGT. The CDR3 loop spans 16 amino acids. The DNA for the CDR3 is TGTGCCAGCAGTTACTCGAGCGGGGATCCTAATGAAAAACTGTTTTTT. Translated: CASSYSSGDPNEKLFF.

The chain couples TRBV25-1 to TRBJ2-7; no firm D call. The CDR3 extends over 11 amino acids. The germline V and J ends were trimmed by 6 bases and 0 bases, with 3 bases remaining between them. Germline CDR1 reads MGHDK; CDR2 reads SYGVNS. The CDR3 sequence: CASRSSYEQYF. CDR3 nucleotide sequence: TGTGCCAGCAGATCCTCCTACGAGCAGTACTTC.

V is TRBV12-3 or TRBV12-4 and J is TRBJ1-2; TRBD1 is a possible D gene (5 bases). Trimming removed 3 bases from V and 8 bases from J, with 13 bases in between. The CDR3 is made up of 13 amino acids. The chain's CDR3 is CASSFYQGGGYTF. CDR3 DNA sequence: TGTGCCAGCAGTTTTTACCAGGGTGGGGGCTACACCTTC.

This sequence joins TRBV3-1 (or the pseudogene TRBV3-2) and TRBJ1-3, with 8 bases that match TRBD1. This CDR3 is 14 amino acids long. CDR1 and CDR2 from the germline V gene are LGHDT and YNNKEL (reference sequence). Unmatched junction bases numbered 5, after V lost 6 bases and J lost 4 bases. DNA of the CDR3: TGTGCCAGCAGTCAGAGGGACAGGGGAAACACCATATATTTT. It yields the protein CASSQRDRGNTIYF.

As regards this clone: The junction does not match germline at one end; this may be a read error. The CDR3 nucleotides are TGTGCCAGCAGCTTAGCTGGGGGGGCAGTTGGCGCTTTT. This translates into CASSLAGGAVGAF. J is TRBJ1-1 and V is TRBV7-2; weak D call: TRBD1 (6 bases). Germline V gene lookup returns CDR1 SGHTA and CDR2 FQGNSA. The CDR3 is made up of 13 amino acids.

The chain carries TRBV28 and TRBJ1-3; 7 bases are shared with TRBD1. From germline, CDR1 is MDHEN and CDR2 SYDVKM. This CDR3 is built from 13 residues. Trimming at V came to 10 bases and at J to 10 bases, leaving 13 bases not matched to a gene. CDR3 amino acids: CATKVSQGPTIYF. The CDR3 DNA reads as TGTGCCACCAAGGTATCACAGGGGCCGACCATATATTTT.

In nucleotides, the CDR3 is TGTGCCAGCAGCTTGGGGTCCAGCTCCTACAATGAGCAGTTCTTC. It yields the protein CASSLGSSSYNEQFF. The rearrangement uses TRBV7-9 and TRBJ2-1; D remains ambiguous. Germline CDR1 reads SEHNR; CDR2 reads FQNEAQ (reference sequence). This CDR3 spans 15 amino acids. V lost 3 bases and J 0 bases, leaving 9 bases between the germline ends.

This clone appeared once. V usage is TRBV7-9 and J usage is TRBJ2-7, with D perhaps matching TRBD1 (5 bases). Deletions cut 2 bases from V and 3 bases from J, with 20 bases between. The germline CDR1 and CDR2 sequences are SEHNR and FQNEAQ (reference sequence). CDR3 length equals 17 residues. For the CDR3, the DNA is TGTGCCAGCAGCTTACTTTCGCCAGGCAGGGAATTCTACGAGCAGTACTTC. Amino acids: CASSLLSPGREFYEQYF. The whole variable domain, remainder taken from reference TRBV7-9 and TRBJ2-7, is DTGVSQNPRHKITKRGQNVTFRCDPISEHNRLYWYRQTLGQGPEFLTYFQNEAQLEKSRLLSDRFSAERPKGSFSTLEIQRTEQGDSAMYLCASSLLSPGREFYEQYFGPGTRLTVT.

The rearrangement joins TRBV5-4 to TRBJ1-2, with D possibly being TRBD1 (6 bases). Trimming removed 2 bases from V and 4 bases from J, with 15 bases in between. CDR3 length equals 15 residues. Germline V gene lookup returns CDR1 SGHNT and CDR2 YYREEE (reference sequence). For the CDR3, the DNA is TGTGCCAGCAGCTTTGGGGCCACAGGGATCTATGGCTACACCTTC. Its translation: CASSFGATGIYGYTF.

The chain employs TRBV6-4 and TRBJ2-2; TRBD2 is a possible D gene (5 bases). The V and J ends lost 6 bases and 5 bases respectively, with 7 bases between them. Germline V gives CDR1 MRHNA, CDR2 SNTAGT. The CDR3 has 12 amino acids. The CDR3 nucleotides read TGTGCCAGCAGCCGGACTACCGGGGAGCTGTTTTTT. Amino acid sequence: CASSRTTGELFF.

The rearrangement links TRBV5-1 to TRBJ2-3; D is perhaps TRBD1 (6 bases). Trimming stripped 4 bases from V and 6 bases from J, with 12 bases between. CDR1 is SGHRS and CDR2 is YFSETQ in the germline V gene. This CDR3 spans 13 amino acids. The DNA for the CDR3 is TGCGCCAGCAGCCGGAATAGGGGGGATACGCAGTATTTT. Protein: CASSRNRGDTQYF.

This clone showed up many times. Other DNA sequences within the sample encode an identical CDR3. The chain uses TRBV2 and TRBJ1-1, with TRBD1 matching 9 bases. The trim removed 8 bases at V and 2 bases at J, leaving 3 bases unmatched. The length of the CDR3 is 13 residues. Looked up from germline, CDR1 is SNHLY and CDR2 is FYNNEI. Here the CDR3 DNA reads TGTGCCAGCCGGACAGGGGTAAACACTGAAGCTTTCTTT. This codes for CASRTGVNTEAFF.

The V and J genes are TRBV2 and TRBJ2-5, with TRBD2 identical over 10 bases. V dropped 6 bases and J dropped 4; count of bases not matched to a gene: 8. CDR1 and CDR2 (germline): SNHLY, FYNNEI. The CDR3 totals 15 residues. This CDR3 reads CASRRGLAMRETQYF. For the CDR3, the DNA is TGTGCCAGCAGAAGGGGACTAGCGATGAGAGAGACCCAGTACTTC.

The J gene is TRBJ1-1, the V gene TRBV5-1, with D possibly being TRBD1 (6 bases). This CDR3 contains 12 residues. The germline gives CDR1 SGHRS, CDR2 YFSETQ. The CDR3 bases are TGCAGAAAGGACAGACAGAACACTGAAGCTTTCTTT. Amino acids: CRKDRQNTEAFF.

The V and J genes are TRBV28 and TRBJ2-2; maybe TRBD2 (6 bases). Trimming cost V 8 bases and J 1 base, with 14 bases left between them. Germline V gives CDR1 MDHEN, CDR2 SYDVKM. The CDR3 has 15 residues. CDR3 nucleotide sequence: TGTGCCAGCGGATCTCGGGGGAGGAACACCGGGGAGCTGTTTTTT. Its translation: CASGSRGRNTGELFF.